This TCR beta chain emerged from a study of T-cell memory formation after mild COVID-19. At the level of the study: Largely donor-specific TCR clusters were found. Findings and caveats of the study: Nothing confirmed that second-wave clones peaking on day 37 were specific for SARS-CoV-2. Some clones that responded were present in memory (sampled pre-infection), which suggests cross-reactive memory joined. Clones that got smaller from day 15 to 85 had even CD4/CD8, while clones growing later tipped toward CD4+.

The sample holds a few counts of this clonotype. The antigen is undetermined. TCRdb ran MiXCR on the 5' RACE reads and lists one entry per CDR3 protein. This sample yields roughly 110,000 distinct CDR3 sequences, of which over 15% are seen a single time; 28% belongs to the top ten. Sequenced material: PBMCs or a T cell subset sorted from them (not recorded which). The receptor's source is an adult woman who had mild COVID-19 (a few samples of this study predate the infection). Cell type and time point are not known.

DNA of the CDR3: TGCAGCGTTGAACAAGAGAACTATGGCTACACCTTC. Translation gives CSVEQENYGYTF. The J gene is TRBJ1-2, the V gene TRBV29-1; no clear D. CDR1 and CDR2 from the germline V gene are SQVTM and ANQGSEA. CDR3 size: 12 residues. Trimming left V 2 bases short and J 2 bases short, with 6 bases between.